This T cell receptor beta chain is drawn from a study of blood T cell repertoires in COVID-19. Background on the study: The samples span acute and convalescent COVID-19 from the United States, Italy and Spain. From T cells, B-cell-depleted T cells, or PBMCs came the material, which was cDNA or gDNA.

The protocol was immunoSEQ multiplex PCR, while the TCRdb copy is restricted to in-frame clones and leaves out a portion. The data hold under 400,000 clones, with 88% observed a single time. Residents of 24 US areas, aged roughly 18 to 89 years, made up the participants. The CDR3 has 12 residues. The germline V and J ends were trimmed by 6 bases and 3 bases, with 9 bases remaining between them. In germline, CDR1 is MNHEY, CDR2 SVGAGI. Source material: PBMCs or T cells enriched from blood (not recorded which). The rearrangement uses TRBV6-5 and TRBJ2-7, with D possibly matching TRBD2 (5 bases). The TCR sequence derives from a woman aged 25 to 39 who had been exposed to COVID-19. The CDR3 DNA follows: TGTGCCAGCAGGCACAGCGGCTACGAGCAGTACTTC. Its translation: CASRHSGYEQYF.